The 28 T cell receptor beta chains given below trace back to one sample, sequenced in a study of OX40 agonist ivuxolimab in advanced cancers. The library relied on the immunoSEQ multiplex PCR assay. What TCRdb holds here is the immuneACCESS table cut down to in-frame rearrangements. Part of the clones is not present; checked against another copy, under half of the missing clones reflect an unresolved V gene, and the others are unexplained. A total of roughly 34,000 clones appear in this sample, about 80% of them only once. Around 25% of the sample comes from the top ten. This sample comprised CD4+ or CD8+ T cells sorted from blood, obtained in a trial of the OX40 agonist ivuxolimab. The receptors here all came from an adult with an advanced solid tumor such as melanoma, head and neck, liver or kidney cancer.

The CDR3 DNA reads as TGTGCCAGCAGCCCGGACAGGTTCAATGAGCAGTTCTTC. Its protein product is CASSPDRFNEQFF. The chain recombines TRBV11-2 with TRBJ2-1, with TRBD1 identical over 7 bases. CDR3 length: 13 amino acids. V lost 5 bases, J lost 6 bases, and 4 bases stayed unmatched. Germline V gene lookup returns CDR1 SGHAT and CDR2 FQNNGV.

This clone showed up just a few times. CDR3 DNA: TGTGCCAGCAGCGGGGGACAGACTTACAATGAGCAGTTCTTC. Its protein product is CASSGGQTYNEQFF. The chain employs TRBV5-4 and TRBJ2-1, with 7 positions matching TRBD1. J lost 4 bases, V lost 4 bases, and 5 bases had no gene match. This CDR3 is built from 14 residues. CDR1 is SGHNT, CDR2 YYREEE, per germline (reference sequence).

The rearrangement links TRBV5-4 to TRBJ1-2; tentatively, D is TRBD1 (6 bases). Germline assignment: CDR1 SGHNT and CDR2 YYREEE (reference sequence). The CDR3 consists of 15 residues. The V end was cut by 3 bases, the J end by 3 bases, with 15 bases between. The CDR3 DNA follows: TGTGCCAGCAGCTCCGGGACAAGCGGGTACTATGGCTACACCTTC. Its protein product is CASSSGTSGYYGYTF.

In DNA, the CDR3 is TGTGCCAGCAGTGGGGCGATGGTCAATCAGCCCCAGCATTTT. Translating it yields CASSGAMVNQPQHF. This chain joins TRBV6-1 and TRBJ1-5; D ambiguous. CDR3 size: 14 residues. V lost 4 bases and J lost 3, with 10 bases in between. The germline V gene has CDR1 MNHNS and CDR2 SASEGT.

The chain carries TRBV9 and TRBJ2-1, with a possible D match to TRBD1 (6 bases). CDR3 length equals 12 residues. V gave up 3 bases and J gave up 13 bases, with 14 bases separating them. Germline V gene sequence: CDR1 SGDLS, CDR2 YYNGEE. CDR3 coding DNA: TGTGCCAGCAGCGCCTCCGGGACAAGTCAGTTCTTC. This encodes CASSASGTSQFF.

The J gene is TRBJ1-2, the V gene TRBV11-2; unclear D gene. Germline V lookup: CDR1 SGHAT, CDR2 FQNNGV. The V gene lost 1 base and the J gene lost 4 bases, with 10 bases spanning the gap. This CDR3 contains 14 residues. The CDR3 loop reads CASSLGTAGYGYTF. DNA for the CDR3: TGTGCCAGCAGCTTAGGTACAGCAGGCTATGGCTACACCTTC.

CDR3 nucleotides: TGCGCCAGCAGCTTGGGGACACAGAACACTGAAGCTTTCTTT. Its protein product is CASSLGTQNTEAFF. The V and J genes are TRBV5-1 and TRBJ1-1; a possible D gene is TRBD1 (5 bases). Germline V CDR1 and CDR2: SGHRS, YFSETQ. V was trimmed by 0 bases and J by 1 base, leaving 7 bases between them. The CDR3 length is 14 residues.

This chain connects TRBV28 to TRBJ1-2; a weak D match, TRBD1 (6 bases). The CDR3 is 13 residues long. Trimming removed 4 bases at V and 4 bases at J, with 10 bases between. Germline values: CDR1 MDHEN, CDR2 SYDVKM. The CDR3 spells CASSSPTGYGYTF. CDR3 DNA sequence: TGTGCCAGCAGTTCGCCGACAGGCTATGGCTACACCTTC.

The CDR3 DNA reads TGCGCCAGCAGCCCGAATCGGGCAAATCGGGGGATTACAATTGACAGGGCTAATGAAAAACTGTTTTTT. Residues: CASSPNRANRGITIDRANEKLFF. The genes are TRBV5-1 and TRBJ1-4; 7 nucleotides align to TRBD1. Germline lookup yields CDR1 SGHRS and CDR2 YFSETQ. The CDR3 length is 23 residues. With V trimmed by 4 bases and J by 3 bases, 30 bases remained unmatched.

The V call is TRBV15, the J call TRBJ2-1, with D possibly being TRBD1 or TRBD2 (6 bases each). V was shortened by 0 bases and J by 0 bases, with 9 bases between the two germline ends. The CDR3 contains 16 residues. CDR1 is LNHNV and CDR2 is YYDKDF in the germline V gene (reference sequence). In nucleotides, the CDR3 is TGTGCCACCAGCAGAGAATGGGGGGCCTCCTACAATGAGCAGTTCTTC. Translated, it gives CATSREWGASYNEQFF.

The chain recombines TRBV16 with TRBJ1-3; D unclear. CDR3 length: 12 residues. Trimming left V 7 bases short and J 1 base short, with 5 bases between. Germline lookup yields CDR1 KGHSY and CDR2 FQNENV. The CDR3: CASTGSGNTIYF. The CDR3 coding sequence is TGTGCCAGCACCGGGTCTGGAAACACCATATATTTT.

The chain has TRBV9 and TRBJ2-2, with 7 bases aligning to TRBD1. J gave up 6 bases and V 3 bases, and 11 bases lay outside the gene matches. The CDR3 is 16 residues long. Germline values: CDR1 SGDLS, CDR2 YYNGEE. CDR3 sequence reads: CASSARTGAGAGELFF. CDR3 nucleotide sequence: TGTGCCAGCAGCGCACGGACAGGCGCAGGGGCCGGGGAGCTGTTTTTT.

This rearrangement joins TRBV9 to TRBJ1-4; no reliable D call. V was clipped by 4 bases and J by 0 bases, with 13 bases between them. The CDR3 is 16 amino acids. CDR1 SGDLS and CDR2 YYNGEE come from the germline V gene. CDR3 residues: CASSMTETSTNEKLFF. CDR3 sequence (DNA): TGTGCCAGCAGCATGACGGAAACTTCAACTAATGAAAAACTGTTTTTT. Looking up the rest from reference TRBV9 and TRBJ1-4 gives the full variable domain: DSGVTQTPKHLITATGQRVTLRCSPRSGDLSVYWYQQSLDQGLQFLIQYYNGEERAKGNILERFSAQQFPDLHSELNLSSLELGDSALYFCASSMTETSTNEKLFFGSGTQLSVL.

The chain employs TRBV6-6 and TRBJ1-2; tentatively, D is TRBD1 (5 bases). The germline V gene encodes CDR1 MNHNY and CDR2 SVGAGI (reference sequence). The V gene lost 7 bases and the J gene lost 4 bases, with 22 bases spanning the gap. CDR3 length: 16 residues. Here the CDR3 reads CASTPPPGASVYGYTF. The CDR3 nucleotides are TGTGCCAGCACCCCTCCCCCCGGGGCAAGTGTCTATGGCTACACCTTC.

This clone was detected a few times. The rearrangement links TRBV6-1 to TRBJ2-7; 7 bases line up with TRBD1. This CDR3 comprises 14 residues. CDR1 is MNHNS, CDR2 SASEGT, per germline. The V and J ends lost 4 bases and 5 bases, in that order; junction bases with no gene match: 8. The CDR3: CASSAPGQTNEQYF. As DNA, the CDR3 is TGTGCCAGCAGTGCGCCGGGACAGACGAACGAGCAGTACTTC.

This rearrangement joins TRBV7-6 to TRBJ1-1; no reliable D call. The germline gives CDR1 SGHVS, CDR2 FNYEAQ. This CDR3 is 13 amino acids long. V gave up 3 bases and J gave up 3 bases, with 8 bases separating them. The CDR3 nucleotides are TGTGCCAGCAGCTTCAACCCTGACACTGAAGCTTTCTTT. This codes for CASSFNPDTEAFF.

This clone is a singleton in its sample. V and J are TRBV10-1 and TRBJ1-4; no clear D gene. CDR1 WNHNN and CDR2 SYGVQD come from the germline V gene (reference sequence). V gave up 10 bases and J gave up 5 bases, with 8 bases separating them. The CDR3 is 11 residues long. The CDR3 DNA is TGCGCCATCGACCGGAATGAAAAACTGTTTTTT. This encodes CAIDRNEKLFF.

The genes are TRBV27 and TRBJ1-1; D gene uncertain. The CDR3 length is 13 residues. Looked up from germline, CDR1 is MNHEY and CDR2 is SMNVEV (reference sequence). Trimming pared 6 bases from V and 1 base from J, leaving 9 bases between. CDR3 sequence (DNA): TGTGCCAGCAGCCGACTCAGGAACACTGAAGCTTTCTTT. As protein: CASSRLRNTEAFF.

This clone was seen only once. The genes are TRBV5-4 and TRBJ2-7; 9 positions agree with TRBD1. V shed 0 bases and J 4 bases; nucleotides not matched to a gene: 5. Germline loops: CDR1 SGHNT, CDR2 YYREEE (reference sequence). The CDR3 is made up of 15 amino acids. The CDR3 reads CASSLGGTGQYEQYF. The CDR3 DNA sequence: TGTGCCAGCAGCTTGGGTGGGACAGGGCAGTACGAGCAGTACTTC.

The rearrangement links TRBV5-1 to TRBJ2-2; 10 nucleotides agree with TRBD2. The germline V gene encodes CDR1 SGHRS and CDR2 YFSETQ. There are 18 residues in the CDR3. J was trimmed by 1 base and V by 4 bases; bases with no gene match: 10. The CDR3 region has the DNA TGCGCCAGCAGCCCCCTTGGAATAGCGGGGGGGAACACCGGGGAGCTGTTTTTT. Translation gives CASSPLGIAGGNTGELFF. The full variable domain, its missing parts supplied by reference TRBV5-1 and TRBJ2-2, is KAGVTQTPRYLIKTRGQQVTLSCSPISGHRSVSWYQQTPGQGLQFLFEYFSETQRNKGNFPGRFSGRQFSNSRSEMNVSTLELGDSALYLCASSPLGIAGGNTGELFFGEGSRLTVL.

The chain has TRBV6-4 and TRBJ1-2; weak D call: TRBD1 (6 bases). The V end was cut by 5 bases, the J end by 0 bases, with 13 bases between. The germline CDR1 and CDR2 sequences are MRHNA and SNTAGT. There are 15 residues in the CDR3. The CDR3 DNA follows: TGTGCCAGCAGTTTGGCGGCAGGGGCTAACTATGGCTACACCTTC. It codes for CASSLAAGANYGYTF.

In its sample, this clone was seen once. The V and J genes are TRBV5-1 and TRBJ2-2, with D maybe TRBD1 (5 bases). Germline loops: CDR1 SGHRS, CDR2 YFSETQ. The CDR3 spans 16 residues. V was pared by 0 bases and J by 1 base, with 10 bases between. For the CDR3, the DNA is TGCGCCAGCAGCTTGGGTCTCAGGGAGAACACCGGGGAGCTGTTTTTT. Its protein product is CASSLGLRENTGELFF.

The chain links TRBV10-3 to TRBJ1-1; 9 positions agree with TRBD1. Unmatched junction bases numbered 10, after V lost 10 bases and J lost 4 bases. CDR3 length: 14 residues. Germline values: CDR1 ENHRY, CDR2 SYGVKD. The CDR3 protein is CATNRGRGTTEAFF. CDR3 in DNA: TGTGCCACAAACAGGGGGCGCGGGACCACTGAAGCTTTCTTT.

The chain recombines TRBV6-5 with TRBJ1-4; 7 nucleotides align to TRBD1. Germline V gives CDR1 MNHEY, CDR2 SVGAGI. The CDR3 is made up of 16 amino acids. V shed 2 bases and J 3 bases; nucleotides not matched to a gene: 6. The CDR3 region is CASSYIRGTANEKLFF. DNA of the CDR3: TGTGCCAGCAGTTACATCAGGGGGACGGCTAATGAAAAACTGTTTTTT.

The chain employs TRBV5-4 and TRBJ1-1; TRBD1 aligns across 8 bases. With 4 bases clipped from V and 6 bases from J, the junction kept 11 bases outside the gene matches. The V gene's germline CDR1 is SGHNT and CDR2 YYREEE (reference sequence). There are 15 residues in the CDR3. The chain's CDR3 is CASSRSRTGKAEAFF. DNA of the CDR3: TGTGCCAGCAGCCGTTCCCGGACAGGGAAGGCTGAAGCTTTCTTT. Filled out from reference TRBV5-4 and TRBJ1-1, the complete variable domain reads ETGVTQSPTHLIKTRGQQVTLRCSSQSGHNTVSWYQQALGQGPQFIFQYYREEENGRGNFPPRFSGLQFPNYSSELNVNALELDDSALYLCASSRSRTGKAEAFFGQGTRLTVV.

This chain links TRBV10-3 with TRBJ2-3, with D unclear. V was trimmed by 6 bases and J by 0 bases, leaving 16 bases between them. The CDR3 runs to 16 residues. Per the germline V gene, CDR1 is ENHRY and CDR2 is SYGVKD. The CDR3 loop reads CAIRKTVDQSTDTQYF. The CDR3 DNA reads TGTGCCATCAGGAAAACTGTGGACCAAAGCACAGATACGCAGTATTTT.

This clone was found a few times. This chain connects TRBV9 to TRBJ1-1; D is perhaps TRBD1 (6 bases). There are 13 residues in the CDR3. Trimming pared 4 bases from V and 12 bases from J, leaving 19 bases between. The germline gives CDR1 SGDLS, CDR2 YYNGEE. This chain's CDR3 is CASSPRLGGAPFF. CDR3 coding DNA: TGTGCCAGCAGCCCCCGTTTGGGGGGGGCGCCTTTCTTT.

V is TRBV19 and J is TRBJ1-5, with a weak D call TRBD1 (6 bases). The ends were cut back, 5 bases at V and 6 bases at J, with 26 bases in the middle. CDR1 LNHDA and CDR2 SQIVND come from the germline V gene (reference sequence). This CDR3 is 18 amino acids long. The CDR3 sequence: CASSSLGPGHVQTQPQHF. For the CDR3, the DNA is TGTGCCAGTAGTTCCCTTGGTCCGGGACACGTCCAGACTCAGCCCCAGCATTTT.